A selection of T cell receptor beta chains follows, all from one sample in a study of shared clonotypes between healthy human individuals. TCRdb's table, derived via immunoSEQ multiplex PCR, lists solely in-frame clones and lacks some. The table shows some 2 million clones, with approximately 95% occurring only once. The sequencing input was naive CD4+ T cells sorted from blood. The receptors were gathered from a man aged 18 to 35 in good health. Each CDR3 is given with its conserved first and last residue. A D gene is named only where the DNA matches it firmly. Size is omitted from some rows. Given values are once, few, many or a class for expanded clones.

size	J	D	V	CDR3	DNA
-	TRBJ2-7	-	TRBV5-1	CASSPDGGRYEQYF	TGCGCCAGCAGCCCGGACGGGGGCCGCTACGAGCAGTACTTC
-	TRBJ1-2	-	TRBV7-2	CASSLGSRSDNYGYTF	TGTGCCAGCAGCTTAGGGTCAAGATCGGATAACTATGGCTACACCTTC
-	TRBJ1-5	TRBD1	TRBV5-1	CASSPGTGGSNQPQHF	TGCGCCAGCAGCCCCGGGACAGGGGGATCCAATCAGCCCCAGCATTTT
once	TRBJ2-7	TRBD1	TRBV5-8	CASSLDRGLYEQYF	TGTGCCAGCAGCTTGGACAGGGGGCTCTACGAGCAGTACTTC
-	TRBJ1-4	-	TRBV7-2	CASSLEGDLNEKLFF	TGTGCCAGCAGCTTAGAGGGAGATCTTAATGAAAAACTGTTTTTT
-	TRBJ1-4	TRBD1	TRBV18	CASSRDRGGTNEKLFF	TGTGCCAGCTCACGGGACAGGGGTGGAACTAATGAAAAACTGTTTTTT
-	TRBJ1-5	TRBD1	TRBV18	CASSPGGQDQPQHF	TGTGCCAGCTCACCGGGGGGACAGGATCAGCCCCAGCATTTT
-	TRBJ2-1	-	TRBV11-3	CASSLGQAVNNEQFF	TGTGCCAGCAGCTTAGGACAGGCGGTAAACAATGAGCAGTTCTTC
-	TRBJ1-1	-	TRBV7-9	CASSLKTGVNTEAFF	TGTGCCAGCAGCTTAAAGACAGGCGTGAACACTGAAGCTTTCTTT
-	TRBJ1-4	TRBD1	TRBV6-6	CASTLGQGNEKLFF	TGTGCCAGCACCCTAGGACAGGGTAATGAAAAACTGTTTTTT
-	TRBJ1-1	TRBD1	TRBV18	CASSAIQGWDTEAFF	TGTGCCAGCTCAGCTATACAGGGGTGGGACACTGAAGCTTTCTTT
-	TRBJ2-1	TRBD2	TRBV5-1	CASSLAPAGSFNEQFF	TGCGCCAGCAGCTTGGCCCCAGCGGGATCGTTCAATGAGCAGTTCTTC
-	TRBJ2-6	-	TRBV30	CAWSSGGTGANVLTF	TGTGCCTGGAGTTCCGGGGGAACTGGGGCCAACGTCCTGACTTTC
-	TRBJ2-3	TRBD2	TRBV7-8	CASRPLASTDTQYF	TGTGCCAGCAGACCACTAGCGAGCACAGATACGCAGTATTTT
-	TRBJ2-7	-	TRBV18	CASSPTIWGAAYEQYF	TGTGCCAGCTCCCCCACCATATGGGGGGCTGCCTACGAGCAGTACTTC
-	TRBJ2-2	-	TRBV12-5	CASGLVKGPNTGELFF	TGTGCTAGTGGTTTGGTAAAAGGGCCTAACACCGGGGAGCTGTTTTTT
-	TRBJ2-5	TRBD2	TRBV10-1	CASRAGGSETQYF	TGCGCCAGCAGAGCGGGAGGTTCGGAGACCCAGTACTTC
many	TRBJ2-5	TRBD2	TRBV10-3	CAISQGLAGGFGSEATQYF	TGTGCCATCAGCCAGGGACTAGCGGGAGGATTCGGTAGTGAAGCGACCCAGTACTTC
-	TRBJ1-2	TRBD1	TRBV6-6	CASIPTAGQGDYGYTF	TGTGCCAGCATTCCCACCGCCGGGCAGGGGGACTATGGCTACACCTTC
once	TRBJ1-6	TRBD1	TRBV7-2	CASSLGAQGGHPYSPLHF	TGTGCCAGCAGCTTAGGTGCCCAGGGGGGCCACCCTTATTCACCCCTCCACTTT
-	TRBJ1-4	-	TRBV5-1	CASSSAGTEREKLFF	TGCGCCAGCAGCTCTGCAGGCACGGAGAGGGAAAAACTGTTTTTT
-	TRBJ2-1	TRBD2	TRBV11-3	CASSLGPGGGYNEQFF	TGTGCCAGCAGCTTAGGCCCTGGCGGGGGGTACAATGAGCAGTTCTTC
-	TRBJ2-7	-	TRBV10-3	CAISERRTDRSEQYF	TGTGCCATCAGTGAGCGACGGACCGATCGGTCCGAGCAGTACTTC
-	TRBJ2-5	-	TRBV5-1	CASSLRGNQETQYF	TGCGCCAGCAGCTTAAGGGGGAACCAAGAGACCCAGTACTTC
-	TRBJ1-4	TRBD1	TRBV28	CASRSGTGVINEKLFF	TGTGCCAGCAGGTCCGGGACAGGGGTCATTAATGAAAAACTGTTTTTT
once	TRBJ1-1	-	TRBV7-2	CASSFAGQLEAFF	TGTGCCAGCAGCTTCGCCGGACAGCTTGAAGCTTTCTTT
-	TRBJ2-5	-	TRBV25-1	CASSEYGAPTQYF	TGTGCCAGCAGTGAATATGGGGCGCCGACCCAGTACTTC
-	TRBJ2-1	TRBD1	TRBV27	CASSLSGQGAYNEQFF	TGTGCCAGCAGTTTATCGGGACAGGGGGCCTACAATGAGCAGTTCTTC
once	TRBJ2-7	TRBD1	TRBV7-2	CASSLGQGRSYEQYF	TGTGCCAGCAGCTTAGGACAGGGACGATCCTACGAGCAGTACTTC
-	TRBJ2-5	TRBD1	TRBV7-3	CASSPRTGGSETQYF	TGTGCCAGCAGCCCCCGGACAGGGGGATCAGAGACCCAGTACTTC
-	TRBJ2-1	TRBD2	TRBV4-1	CASSQGTSGGHNEQFF	TGCGCCAGCAGCCAAGGAACTAGCGGAGGGCACAATGAGCAGTTCTTC
-	TRBJ2-3	-	TRBV5-1	CASSSGPTDTQYF	TGCGCCAGCAGCTCAGGCCCCACAGATACGCAGTATTTT
-	TRBJ1-6	-	TRBV10-3	CAISELGGVSPLHF	TGTGCCATCAGTGAGTTGGGGGGGGTTTCACCCCTCCACTTT
-	TRBJ2-1	TRBD1	TRBV5-1	CASSLGQGARDEQFF	TGCGCCAGCAGCTTGGGACAGGGGGCTAGGGATGAGCAGTTCTTC
-	TRBJ1-2	-	TRBV18	CASSPPYPLTNYGYTF	TGTGCCAGCTCACCACCATACCCCCTAACGAACTATGGCTACACCTTC
-	TRBJ2-6	TRBD1	TRBV27	CASSFRDSPSGANVLTF	TGTGCCAGCAGTTTCAGGGACAGTCCTTCTGGGGCCAACGTCCTGACTTTC
-	TRBJ2-1	-	TRBV15	CATRTGRQSYNEQFF	TGTGCCACCAGGACGGGACGTCAATCCTACAATGAGCAGTTCTTC
-	TRBJ1-3	TRBD1	TRBV5-6	CASSSGTGDGGNTIYF	TGTGCCAGCAGTTCCGGGACAGGGGACGGGGGAAACACCATATATTTT
-	TRBJ1-4	TRBD1	TRBV30	CALAGQGHEKLFF	TGTGCCCTCGCGGGACAGGGCCATGAAAAACTGTTTTTT
once	TRBJ2-7	-	TRBV7-2	CASSLEVLQYF	TGTGCCAGCAGCTTAGAGGTTTTGCAGTACTTC
-	TRBJ2-3	TRBD2	TRBV7-2	CASRVSGRVADTQYF	TGTGCCAGCAGAGTTAGCGGGAGGGTAGCAGATACGCAGTATTTT
once	TRBJ1-6	-	TRBV30	CAWMAGDNSPLHF	TGTGCCTGGATGGCGGGGGATAATTCACCCCTCCACTTT
-	TRBJ2-7	-	TRBV7-6	CASSLVAGAINPYEQYF	TGTGCCAGCAGCTTAGTGGCCGGGGCGATAAACCCCTACGAGCAGTACTTC
-	TRBJ2-3	-	TRBV5-4	CASSLSNGITDTQYF	TGTGCCAGCAGCTTGTCAAACGGGATCACAGATACGCAGTATTTT
once	TRBJ2-7	-	TRBV27	CASSLNSGQTYEQYF	TGTGCCAGCAGTTTAAATTCGGGGCAGACCTACGAGCAGTACTTC